The 32 T cell receptor beta chains given below trace back to one sample, sequenced in a study of blood T cell repertoires in COVID-19. Data came from immunoSEQ multiplex PCR; TCRdb stores just in-frame clones and leaves some out. Among 88,000 or so clones listed, 85% were seen once. The source material was peripheral blood. These receptors were collected from a man in his sixties with acute or convalescent COVID-19.

The rearrangement links TRBV7-8 to TRBJ2-3, with 10 bases identical to TRBD2. The trim removed 2 bases at V and 7 bases at J, leaving 3 bases unmatched. The CDR3 consists of 14 residues. Looked up from germline, CDR1 is SGHVS and CDR2 is FQNEAQ. The CDR3 bases are TGTGCCAGCAGCTTAAGTAGCGGGAGGAATACGCAGTATTTT. Residues: CASSLSSGRNTQYF.

This chain uses TRBV5-4 with TRBJ2-1; TRBD2 matches 10 bases. The trim removed 0 bases at V and 9 bases at J, leaving 12 bases unmatched. Germline V gene sequence: CDR1 SGHNT, CDR2 YYREEE (reference sequence). This CDR3 has 17 residues. The CDR3 sequence: CASSLGPFSGGSGEQFF. The CDR3, as DNA: TGTGCCAGCAGCTTGGGCCCGTTTAGCGGGGGGTCCGGTGAGCAGTTCTTC.

This clone was observed once. V and J are TRBV7-5 and TRBJ2-7; no DNA check was done on the table's D call, TRBD1. TRBV7-5 is flagged as a pseudogene. The CDR3 has 16 residues. The CDR3, as DNA: TGTGTCAGAAGCTTAGTCGTGGCAGGGGGAGGCTACGAGCAGTACTTC. Translation: CVRSLVVAGGGYEQYF.

This chain links TRBV13 with TRBJ2-6, with a possible D match to TRBD2 (6 bases). This CDR3 contains 15 residues. From germline, CDR1 is PRHDT and CDR2 FYEKMQ (reference sequence). V lost 5 bases to trimming and J lost 2 bases, with 10 bases between them. CDR3 in amino acids: CASSPREAGANVLTF. The CDR3, as DNA: TGTGCCAGCAGCCCCAGGGAGGCTGGGGCCAACGTCCTGACTTTC.

The chain couples TRBV24-1 to TRBJ2-1; 10 bases fit TRBD2. V trimming: 9 bases; J trimming: 10 bases; junction bases outside the gene matches: 5. This CDR3 region has 12 residues. Germline V gene sequence: CDR1 KGHDR, CDR2 SFDVKD. CDR3 DNA sequence: TGTGCCACCGCTAGCGGGAGTTCGGAGCAGTTCTTC. It is translated as CATASGSSEQFF.

This sequence joins TRBV11-3 and TRBJ2-3; 12 bases match TRBD2. Germline lookup yields CDR1 SGHNT and CDR2 YENEEA. V shed 5 bases, J shed 0 bases, and the junction held 15 bases outside the gene matches. The CDR3 length is 20 residues. The CDR3 DNA sequence: TGTGCCAGCAGCCTATTTAAGGCCAACGGACTAGCGGGAAGCACAGATACGCAGTATTTT. Translation: CASSLFKANGLAGSTDTQYF.

CDR3 sequence (DNA): TGTGCCAGCAGTGAAGCGAGGGTTGGGGCCAACGTCCTGACTTTC. Its protein is CASSEARVGANVLTF. The rearrangement uses TRBV2 and TRBJ2-6; a weak D match, TRBD2 (5 bases). CDR1 SNHLY and CDR2 FYNNEI come from the germline V gene. This CDR3 spans 15 amino acids. Deletions cut 0 bases from V and 3 bases from J, with 6 bases between.

The chain joins TRBV12-5 to TRBJ2-6, with 14 bases lining up with TRBD2. This CDR3 is built from 18 residues. CDR1 is LGHNT, CDR2 FRNRAP, per germline. Unmatched junction bases numbered 7, after V lost 6 bases and J lost 3 bases. This CDR3 reads CASGLGTSGGVGANVLTF. CDR3 DNA: TGTGCTAGTGGCCTCGGGACTAGCGGGGGTGTTGGGGCCAACGTCCTGACTTTC. Using reference TRBV12-5 and TRBJ2-6 for the parts outside the CDR3, the full variable domain is DARVTQTPRHKVTEMGQEVTMRCQPILGHNTVFWYRQTMMQGLELLAYFRNRAPLDDSGMPKDRFSAEMPDATLATLKIQPSEPRDSAVYFCASGLGTSGGVGANVLTFGAGSRLTVL.

The rearrangement uses TRBV7-2 and TRBJ2-5; D unresolved. This CDR3 comprises 12 residues. The V and J ends lost 6 bases and 7 bases respectively, with 12 bases between them. CDR1 and CDR2 from the germline V gene are SGHTA and FQGNSA. In DNA, the CDR3 is TGTGCCAGCAGGTCTGGCCGCGGGACCCAGTACTTC. It codes for CASRSGRGTQYF.

The chain links TRBV5-1 to TRBJ1-1; 9 bases agree with TRBD1. V shed 2 bases and J 6 bases; nucleotides not matched to a gene: 5. This CDR3 spans 14 amino acids. The germline V gene encodes CDR1 SGHRS and CDR2 YFSETQ. CDR3 sequence (DNA): TGCGCCAGCAGCTTCGGGACAGGGCGCCCTGAAGCTTTCTTT. This gives the protein CASSFGTGRPEAFF.

The genes are TRBV28 and TRBJ1-2, with TRBD1 as a possible D gene (5 bases). V was cut by 10 bases and J by 2 bases, with 11 bases left in between. The germline CDR1 and CDR2 sequences are MDHEN and SYDVKM. The length of the CDR3 is 12 residues. The CDR3 region is CAIAGGNYGYTF. DNA of the CDR3: TGTGCCATCGCGGGGGGGAACTATGGCTACACCTTC.

The V and J genes are TRBV2 and TRBJ2-5; the D gene is possibly TRBD2 (6 bases). Germline loops: CDR1 SNHLY, CDR2 FYNNEI. CDR3 length: 14 residues. V lost 7 bases to trimming and J lost 5 bases, with 17 bases between them. CDR3 sequence: CASTGTGVWETQYF. For the CDR3, the DNA is TGTGCCAGCACGGGGACGGGGGTTTGGGAGACCCAGTACTTC.

This sequence joins TRBV10-3 and TRBJ1-4, with a possible D match to TRBD1 (5 bases). Germline assignment: CDR1 ENHRY and CDR2 SYGVKD. There are 13 residues in the CDR3. The germline V and J ends were trimmed by 7 bases and 3 bases, with 9 bases remaining between them. The CDR3 loop is CAIKAGPNEKLFF. CDR3 sequence (DNA): TGTGCCATCAAGGCGGGGCCTAATGAAAAACTGTTTTTT.

The rearrangement uses TRBV6-2 or TRBV6-3 and TRBJ2-3, with D possibly matching TRBD2 (6 bases). V was cut by 0 bases and J by 4 bases, with 14 bases left in between. In germline, CDR1 is MNHEY, CDR2 SVGEGT. The CDR3 has 16 residues. The CDR3 DNA sequence: TGTGCCAGCAGTTACTCGAAGGCGGGATTCCCAGATACGCAGTATTTT. It codes for CASSYSKAGFPDTQYF.

The CDR3 DNA is TGTGCCAGCACCCCCTCAGGGTATGAGACCCAGTACTTC. It yields the protein CASTPSGYETQYF. V and J are TRBV7-8 and TRBJ2-5, with D possibly TRBD1 on 5 matching bases. The CDR3 extends over 13 amino acids. The V and J ends lost 7 bases and 5 bases respectively, with 14 bases between them. The V gene's germline CDR1 is SGHVS and CDR2 FQNEAQ.

This chain links TRBV4-2 with TRBJ1-2; 8 nucleotides line up with TRBD1. CDR1 LGHNA and CDR2 YNFKEQ come from the germline V gene. The CDR3 spans 16 residues. V lost 4 bases to trimming and J lost 3 bases; unmatched junction nucleotides: 10. CDR3 residues: CASSRGETGVHYGYTF. CDR3 nucleotides: TGTGCCAGCAGCCGGGGGGAGACAGGGGTTCACTATGGCTACACCTTC.

V is TRBV11-2 and J is TRBJ2-5, with 9 bases fitting TRBD2. The CDR3 totals 16 residues. Germline V lookup: CDR1 SGHAT, CDR2 FQNNGV. The V gene end was trimmed by 2 bases and the J gene end by 6 bases; junction bases not matched to a gene: 10. The CDR3 region has the DNA TGTGCCAGCAGCTTATTGGGCGGGAGGGCCTTTAAGACCCAGTACTTC. Translation gives CASSLLGGRAFKTQYF. Drawing the rest from reference TRBV11-2 and TRBJ2-5, the complete variable domain is EAGVAQSPRYKIIEKRQSVAFWCNPISGHATLYWYQQILGQGPKLLIQFQNNGVVDDSQLPKDRFSAERLKGVDSTLKIQPAKLEDSAVYLCASSLLGGRAFKTQYFGPGTRLLVL.

The chain uses TRBV6-6 and TRBJ1-6, with D perhaps matching TRBD1 (5 bases). With 2 bases removed from V and 9 bases from J, the gap between germline ends came to 14 bases. This CDR3 region has 15 residues. Germline V gene lookup returns CDR1 MNHNY and CDR2 SVGAGI (reference sequence). The DNA for the CDR3 is TGTGCCAGCAGTTACGGGCAGGGCGTCAGTTCACCCCTCCACTTT. Its translation: CASSYGQGVSSPLHF.

J is TRBJ2-7 and V is TRBV27, with TRBD1 matching 7 bases. The germline gives CDR1 MNHEY, CDR2 SMNVEV (reference sequence). The V gene end was trimmed by 4 bases and the J gene end by 5 bases; junction bases not matched to a gene: 14. CDR3 length: 16 amino acids. The CDR3 protein is CASSSYRRQGRNEQYF. Here the CDR3 DNA reads TGTGCCAGCAGTTCCTACCGTCGACAGGGACGGAACGAGCAGTACTTC.

This clone was detected once. The J gene is TRBJ2-1, the V gene TRBV12-5, with D possibly being TRBD2 (5 bases). Per the germline V gene, CDR1 is LGHNT and CDR2 is FRNRAP. V lost 0 bases, J lost 7 bases, and 13 bases lay in between. This CDR3 comprises 15 residues. The CDR3 coding sequence is TGTGCTAGTGGTTTGGTACTAAACCGGGGAAATGAGCAGTTCTTC. Its protein product is CASGLVLNRGNEQFF.

This chain joins TRBV11-3 and TRBJ2-1; possibly TRBD2 for D (6 bases). The CDR3 is made up of 16 amino acids. Deletions cut 4 bases from V and 4 bases from J, with 17 bases between. Germline values: CDR1 SGHNT, CDR2 YENEEA. Here the CDR3 DNA reads TGTGCCAGCAGCTCCAGGGTGCGGGACGGATACAATGAGCAGTTCTTC. This codes for CASSSRVRDGYNEQFF.

The chain carries TRBV21-1 and TRBJ1-4; the table assigns TRBD1, which was not confirmed against the DNA. TRBV21-1 is noted as a pseudogene. The CDR3 is 14 residues long. CDR3 protein: CASSAGHCNEKLFF. In DNA form, the CDR3 reads TGTGCCAGCAGCGCAGGTCATTGTAATGAAAAACTGTTTTTT.

The V call is TRBV20-1, the J call TRBJ2-7, with a possible D match to TRBD2 (5 bases). Trimming shortened V by 3 bases and J by 6 bases, and 9 bases separated the two germline ends. The CDR3 is 11 amino acids. Germline CDR1 DFQATT, CDR2 SNEGSKA (reference sequence). CDR3 protein: CSARVTSEQYF. The CDR3 DNA follows: TGCAGTGCTAGGGTTACTAGCGAGCAGTACTTC.

V and J are TRBV2 and TRBJ2-7; 9 nucleotides agree with TRBD2. Trimming removed 11 bases from V and 2 bases from J; junction bases left unmatched: 10. This CDR3 has 14 amino acids. Germline V gives CDR1 SNHLY, CDR2 FYNNEI. CDR3 in DNA: TGTGCCTCCCGACTAGCGGTAACCGCCTACGAGCAGTACTTC. Translating gives CASRLAVTAYEQYF.

V usage is TRBV5-5 and J usage is TRBJ2-1; 8 bases line up with TRBD2. The CDR3 runs to 15 residues. With 0 bases clipped from V and 4 bases from J, the junction kept 3 bases outside the gene matches. In germline, CDR1 is SGHKS, CDR2 YYEKEE (reference sequence). The CDR3 is CASSLGTSGYNEQFF. In DNA form, the CDR3 reads TGTGCCAGCAGCTTGGGTACTAGCGGTTACAATGAGCAGTTCTTC.

V usage is TRBV4-1 and J usage is TRBJ2-5; 10 bases align to TRBD2. Germline-derived CDR1 and CDR2 are MGHRA and YSYEKL. The CDR3 length is 18 residues. V gave up 2 bases and J gave up 5 bases; unmatched junction bases: 14. CDR3 DNA sequence: TGCGCCAGCAGCCAACAAACGGGACCCCTAGCGGGAGCGGAGACCCAGTACTTC. Amino acid sequence: CASSQQTGPLAGAETQYF.

The chain recombines TRBV5-4 with TRBJ1-4; 7 bases match TRBD1. CDR1 is SGHNT, CDR2 YYREEE, per germline (reference sequence). The CDR3 covers 15 residues. Trimming took 4 bases from V and 7 from J; bases not matched to a gene: 10. CDR3 loop: CASSTSTGWGEKLFF. CDR3 in DNA: TGTGCCAGCAGCACCTCGACAGGGTGGGGTGAAAAACTGTTTTTT.

This clone was picked up one time. V usage is TRBV10-3 and J usage is TRBJ1-1; no definite D call. Between the trimmed V and J ends, which lost 2 bases and 0 bases, there was a span of 13 bases. This CDR3 contains 16 residues. Germline V gene data show CDR1 as ENHRY and CDR2 as SYGVKD. For the CDR3, the DNA is TGTGCCATCAGTGAGGGTGACACAGCACTGAACACTGAAGCTTTCTTT. This translates into CAISEGDTALNTEAFF.

J is TRBJ2-5 and V is TRBV4-2; TRBD2 might be the D (6 bases). The CDR3 consists of 14 residues. Trimming took 1 base from V and 2 from J, leaving 8 bases between them. Looked up from germline, CDR1 is LGHNA and CDR2 is YNFKEQ. The CDR3 region has the DNA TGTGCCAGCAGCCAAGCCAGCGGGCAAGAGACCCAGTACTTC. Translating gives CASSQASGQETQYF.

The chain couples TRBV27 to TRBJ2-7; TRBD1 matches at 8 bases. Trimming took 4 bases from V and 9 from J; bases not matched to a gene: 17. This CDR3 is built from 16 residues. The germline gives CDR1 MNHEY, CDR2 SMNVEV (reference sequence). The CDR3 sequence is CASSSTHRTGSSGQYF. The CDR3 DNA reads TGTGCCAGCAGTTCTACCCACAGGACAGGGAGCAGCGGGCAGTACTTC.

V gene TRBV5-1 combines with J gene TRBJ1-2; weak D call: TRBD1 (5 bases). This CDR3 is built from 15 residues. Germline lookup yields CDR1 SGHRS and CDR2 YFSETQ. Trimming removed 4 bases at V and 1 base at J, with 14 bases between. The CDR3: CASSLWAGINYGYTF. The CDR3 coding sequence is TGCGCCAGCAGCCTCTGGGCAGGGATTAACTATGGCTACACCTTC.

The gene calls are TRBV10-3 and TRBJ1-1, with D possibly matching TRBD1 (5 bases). V shed 10 bases and J shed 0 bases, with 12 bases lying between them. CDR3 size: 13 residues. Germline lookup yields CDR1 ENHRY and CDR2 SYGVKD. The CDR3 sequence is CATTETMNTEAFF. For the CDR3, the DNA is TGTGCCACGACAGAGACAATGAACACTGAAGCTTTCTTT.